The 16 T cell receptor beta chains below come from one sample, sequenced in a study of cytomegalovirus exposure and HLA in healthy donors. The study ran its PCR with 60 Vbeta and 13 Jbeta primers. Only in-frame clones appear in the TCRdb table, and some are missing; sequencing was by immunoSEQ multiplex PCR. The sample contains 120,000 to 150,000 clones, approximately 88% of which appear only once. The source material was PBMCs. Receptors originate from a woman aged 40 to 50 in good health and CMV-seronegative.

This sequence joins TRBV28 and TRBJ2-5; 10 bases align to TRBD1. Germline loops: CDR1 MDHEN, CDR2 SYDVKM. V trimming: 4 bases; J trimming: 9 bases; junction bases outside the gene matches: 14. The CDR3 runs 16 residues. CDR3 in amino acids: CASSSTPGQGYRAQYF. Written as DNA, the CDR3 is TGTGCCAGCAGTTCGACACCGGGACAGGGGTACCGGGCCCAGTACTTC.

This chain links TRBV11-3 with TRBJ1-1; no clear D. The V end was cut by 5 bases, the J end by 1 base, with 11 bases between. Germline lookup yields CDR1 SGHNT and CDR2 YENEEA. This CDR3 region has 14 residues. The CDR3 bases are TGTGCCAGCAGCCCGGGCCGGGGGAACACTGAAGCTTTCTTT. This encodes CASSPGRGNTEAFF. Based on the CDR3 plus reference TRBV11-3 and TRBJ1-1, the full variable domain is EAGVVQSPRYKIIEKKQPVAFWCNPISGHNTLYWYLQNLGQGPELLIRYENEEAVDDSQLPKDRFSAERLKGVDSTLKIQPAELGDSAVYLCASSPGRGNTEAFFGQGTRLTVV.

The genes are TRBV7-9 and TRBJ2-3; D gene uncertain. Germline lookup yields CDR1 SEHNR and CDR2 FQNEAQ (reference sequence). The germline V and J ends were trimmed by 0 bases and 5 bases, with 6 bases remaining between them. The CDR3 has 13 residues. The CDR3, as DNA: TGTGCCAGCAGCTTAGCGCGAGAAGATACGCAGTATTTT. This gives the protein CASSLAREDTQYF.

This clone occurred once. The chain has TRBV5-1 and TRBJ2-1; D is undetermined. The CDR3 is 13 residues long. CDR1 and CDR2 from the germline V gene are SGHRS and YFSETQ. Trimming left V 4 bases short and J 5 bases short, with 10 bases between. CDR3 region: CASSTDPDNEQFF. The CDR3 coding sequence is TGCGCCAGCAGCACAGACCCGGACAATGAGCAGTTCTTC.

V gene TRBV11-3 combines with J gene TRBJ2-2, with 8 positions matching TRBD1. Germline-derived CDR1 and CDR2 are SGHNT and YENEEA. The junction had 7 bases not matched to a gene; V was cut back by 6 bases and J by 4 bases. The CDR3 covers 15 residues. The CDR3 loop is CASSSRTGFTGELFF. For the CDR3, the DNA is TGTGCCAGCAGTTCGAGGACAGGGTTCACCGGGGAGCTGTTTTTT.

The chain recombines TRBV6-1 with TRBJ2-5, with a weak D call TRBD1 (5 bases). The V end lost 8 bases, the J end lost 0 bases, and 10 bases lay between the germline ends. Germline lookup yields CDR1 MNHNS and CDR2 SASEGT. The CDR3 consists of 13 residues. The CDR3 DNA sequence: TGTGCCAGCCGTCGACAGTACCAAGAGACCCAGTACTTC. Protein product: CASRRQYQETQYF.

The chain carries TRBV28 and TRBJ2-7; 9 positions agree with TRBD1. Germline V gene sequence: CDR1 MDHEN, CDR2 SYDVKM. V lost 8 bases, J lost 4 bases, and 9 bases stayed unmatched. The CDR3 contains 14 residues. The CDR3 nucleotides read TGTGCCAGCTGTCCGACAGGGGGTATATACGAGCAGTACTTC. Protein sequence: CASCPTGGIYEQYF.

This chain uses TRBV7-9 with TRBJ2-7; 12 bases map to TRBD2. V lost 3 bases to trimming and J lost 0 bases; unmatched junction nucleotides: 0. This CDR3 region has 15 residues. CDR1 and CDR2 from the germline V gene are SEHNR and FQNEAQ (reference sequence). As DNA, the CDR3 is TGTGCCAGCAGCTTGACTAGCGGGAGCTCCTACGAGCAGTACTTC. Translation gives CASSLTSGSSYEQYF.

The V gene is TRBV6-5, the J gene TRBJ2-1; 14 bases are a match to TRBD2. Germline V lookup: CDR1 MNHEY, CDR2 SVGAGI. The CDR3 has 16 residues. The ends lost 0 bases at V and 9 bases at J; junction bases unmatched: 4. In DNA, the CDR3 is TGTGCCAGCAGTTACTCGTCGGGACTAGCGGGAGTTGAGCAGTTCTTC. Amino acids: CASSYSSGLAGVEQFF.

This sequence joins TRBV28 and TRBJ2-7; TRBD1 might be the D (5 bases). Germline loops: CDR1 MDHEN, CDR2 SYDVKM. This CDR3 is built from 12 residues. With 5 bases removed from V and 5 bases from J, the gap between germline ends came to 10 bases. DNA for the CDR3: TGTGCCAGCAGTGCAGGGCTGCACGAGCAGTACTTC. It yields the protein CASSAGLHEQYF.

The chain links TRBV1 to TRBJ2-7; TRBD2 is the table's D call, not checked against the DNA. TRBV1 is labeled a pseudogene. CDR3 length equals 16 residues. CDR3 nucleotides: TGCACCAGCAGCCAAGAGCGGGTGGGACTAGGAGGCGAGCAGTACTTC. This gives the protein CTSSQERVGLGGEQYF.

This clone showed up just a few times. V gene TRBV19 combines with J gene TRBJ1-3; no definite D call. Germline assignment: CDR1 LNHDA and CDR2 SQIVND (reference sequence). V lost 5 bases to trimming and J lost 8 bases, with 13 bases between them. This CDR3 spans 13 amino acids. CDR3 in DNA: TGTGCCAGTAGTCCGGAACCGGAGGACACCATATATTTT. It translates to CASSPEPEDTIYF.

The chain couples TRBV4-3 to TRBJ2-1; TRBD1 aligns across 10 bases. Germline V gene data show CDR1 as LGHNA and CDR2 as YSLEER. The length of the CDR3 is 16 residues. V dropped 0 bases and J dropped 4; count of bases not matched to a gene: 3. CDR3: CASSQEPDRGYNEQFF. CDR3 sequence (DNA): TGCGCCAGCAGCCAAGAACCGGACAGGGGGTACAATGAGCAGTTCTTC.

This rearrangement joins TRBV25-1 to TRBJ2-1; 7 nucleotides align to TRBD2. V lost 1 base and J lost 6; bases outside the gene matches: 12. CDR1 and CDR2 from the germline V gene are MGHDK and SYGVNS. The CDR3 has 17 amino acids. CDR3 loop: CASSESRRASGGNEQFF. The DNA of the CDR3 is TGTGCCAGCAGTGAATCTCGGCGGGCTAGCGGCGGCAATGAGCAGTTCTTC.

The chain joins TRBV19 to TRBJ2-2; D unresolved. This CDR3 is built from 15 residues. V was cut by 5 bases and J by 4 bases, with 14 bases left in between. Germline V gene lookup returns CDR1 LNHDA and CDR2 SQIVND (reference sequence). The CDR3 here is CASSASSLFTGELFF. CDR3 nucleotide sequence: TGTGCCAGTAGTGCTTCTAGTCTTTTCACCGGGGAGCTGTTTTTT.

This rearrangement joins TRBV10-3 to TRBJ1-3, with D perhaps TRBD1 (6 bases). The CDR3 consists of 15 residues. Between the trimmed V and J ends, which lost 3 bases and 2 bases, there was a span of 11 bases. Germline V CDR1 and CDR2: ENHRY, SYGVKD. This chain's CDR3 is CAISDLGTPGNTIYF. The CDR3 DNA reads TGTGCCATCAGTGATCTCGGGACACCTGGAAACACCATATATTTT.